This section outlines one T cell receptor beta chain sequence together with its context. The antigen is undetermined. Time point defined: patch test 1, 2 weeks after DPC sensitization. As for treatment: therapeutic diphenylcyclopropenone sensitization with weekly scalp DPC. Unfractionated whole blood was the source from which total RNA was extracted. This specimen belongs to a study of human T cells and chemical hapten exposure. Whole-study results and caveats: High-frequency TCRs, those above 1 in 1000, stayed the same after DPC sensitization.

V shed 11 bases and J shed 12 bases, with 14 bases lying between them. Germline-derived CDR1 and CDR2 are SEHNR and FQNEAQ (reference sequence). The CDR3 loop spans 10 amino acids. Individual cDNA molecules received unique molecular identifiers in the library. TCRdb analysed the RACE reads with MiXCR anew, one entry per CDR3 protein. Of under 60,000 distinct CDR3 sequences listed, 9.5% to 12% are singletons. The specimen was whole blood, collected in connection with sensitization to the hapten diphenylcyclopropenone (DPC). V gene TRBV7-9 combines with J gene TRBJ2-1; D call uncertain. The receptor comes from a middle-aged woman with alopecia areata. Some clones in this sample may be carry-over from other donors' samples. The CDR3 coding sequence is TGTGCCTCCGGGTCCCTTGGGCAGTTCTTC. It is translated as CASGSLGQFF.